The sequence of this TCR beta chain was determined in a study of T cell responses to AZD1222 COVID-19 vaccine. Study-wide findings and caveats: At baseline, seropositivity was found in only a handful of AZD1222 recipients. Clonal diversity was possibly underestimated, and the donors were mostly white British, with more females.

Of note for this clone: Its antigen remains unidentified.

Generated by immunoSEQ multiplex PCR, the TCRdb table keeps only in-frame clones and is missing some. The table records about 120,000 clones, around 90% of them present only once. Germline V lookup: CDR1 LGHDT, CDR2 YNNKEL (reference sequence). V lost 4 bases and J lost 2, with 12 bases in between. This CDR3 is built from 14 residues. The receptor comes from an adult who received the AZD1222 COVID-19 vaccine. The sample consisted of peripheral blood, taken 28 days after the second AZD1222 dose. The rearrangement joins TRBV3-1 (or the pseudogene TRBV3-2) to TRBJ2-7; weak D call: TRBD1 (6 bases). CDR3 in DNA: TGTGCCAGCAGCCCTGCACAGGGTACCTACGAGCAGTACTTC. It translates to CASSPAQGTYEQYF.